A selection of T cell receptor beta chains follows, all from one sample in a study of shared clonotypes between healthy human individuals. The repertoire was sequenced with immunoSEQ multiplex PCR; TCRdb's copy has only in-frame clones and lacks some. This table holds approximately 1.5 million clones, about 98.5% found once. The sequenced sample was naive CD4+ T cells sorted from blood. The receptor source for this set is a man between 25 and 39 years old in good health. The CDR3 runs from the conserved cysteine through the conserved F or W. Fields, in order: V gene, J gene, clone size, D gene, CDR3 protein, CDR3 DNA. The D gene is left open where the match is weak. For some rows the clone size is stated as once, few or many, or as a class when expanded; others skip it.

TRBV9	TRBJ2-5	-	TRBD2	CASSVGLAGETQYF	TGTGCCAGCAGCGTAGGACTAGCGGGAGAGACCCAGTACTTC
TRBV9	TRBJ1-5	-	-	CASSETPSNQPQHF	TGTGCCAGCAGCGAGACACCTAGCAATCAGCCCCAGCATTTT
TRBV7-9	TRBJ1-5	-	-	CASSTLDGGVGQPQHF	TGTGCCAGCAGCACTTTAGACGGGGGAGTGGGTCAGCCCCAGCATTTT
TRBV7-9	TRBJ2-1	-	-	CASSLERWNNEQFF	TGTGCCAGCAGCCTTGAGCGGTGGAACAATGAGCAGTTCTTC
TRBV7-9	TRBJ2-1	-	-	CASSLIPEGNEQFF	TGTGCCAGCAGCTTAATCCCCGAGGGAAATGAGCAGTTCTTC
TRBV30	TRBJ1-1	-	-	CAWTHKAPHSEAFF	TGTGCCTGGACCCACAAAGCCCCCCACTCTGAAGCTTTCTTT
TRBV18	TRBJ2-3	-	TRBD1	CASSERDREPDTQYF	TGTGCCAGCTCAGAAAGGGACAGGGAGCCAGATACGCAGTATTTT
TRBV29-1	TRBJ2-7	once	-	CSVGPIGATYEQYF	TGCAGCGTTGGTCCCATAGGGGCCACCTACGAGCAGTACTTC
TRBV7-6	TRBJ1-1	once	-	CASSSRGTEAFF	TGTGCCAGCAGCTCGCGGGGCACTGAAGCTTTCTTT
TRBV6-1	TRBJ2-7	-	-	CASRTGSGYEQYF	TGTGCCAGCAGGACCGGGTCCGGGTACGAGCAGTACTTC
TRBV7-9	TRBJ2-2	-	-	CASTGPGQDTGELFF	TGTGCCAGTACGGGTCCGGGGCAAGACACCGGGGAGCTGTTTTTT
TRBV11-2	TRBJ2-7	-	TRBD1	CASSSNRDSSYEQYF	TGTGCCAGCAGCTCGAACCGGGACAGTTCCTACGAGCAGTACTTC
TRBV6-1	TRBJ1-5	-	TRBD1	CASSEYGTGGQPQHF	TGTGCCAGCAGTGAATATGGGACAGGGGGCCAGCCCCAGCATTTT
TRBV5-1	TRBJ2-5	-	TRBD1	CASSLGDRGRETQYF	TGCGCCAGCAGCTTGGGGGACAGGGGGAGAGAGACCCAGTACTTC
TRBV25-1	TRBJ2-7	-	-	CASSELGIYEQYF	TGTGCCAGCAGTGAACTGGGAATCTACGAGCAGTACTTC
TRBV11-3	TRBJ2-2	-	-	CASSLDRLGAENTGELFF	TGTGCCAGCAGCTTAGATAGATTAGGAGCGGAGAACACCGGGGAGCTGTTTTTT
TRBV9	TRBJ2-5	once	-	CASSVAPGVGGTQYF	TGTGCCAGCAGCGTAGCACCGGGGGTAGGGGGGACCCAGTACTTC
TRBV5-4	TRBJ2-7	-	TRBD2	CASSQDITSSGPSYEQYF	TGTGCCAGCAGCCAAGATATAACGTCTAGCGGGCCATCCTACGAGCAGTACTTC
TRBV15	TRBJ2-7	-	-	CATSRDRPSFYEQYF	TGTGCCACCAGCAGAGATCGTCCTAGCTTCTACGAGCAGTACTTC
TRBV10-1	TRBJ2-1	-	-	CASSESPGLSNNEQFF	TGCGCCAGCAGTGAATCGCCAGGGCTGTCGAACAATGAGCAGTTCTTC
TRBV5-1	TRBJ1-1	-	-	CASSLGRINRDTEAFF	TGCGCCAGCAGCTTGGGGAGGATAAACCGGGACACTGAAGCTTTCTTT
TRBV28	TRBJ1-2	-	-	CASRLDYGYTF	TGTGCCAGCAGACTAGACTATGGCTACACCTTC
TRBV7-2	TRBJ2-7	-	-	CASSFPLGPVFEQYF	TGTGCCAGCAGCTTCCCCCTAGGGCCGGTTTTCGAGCAGTACTTC
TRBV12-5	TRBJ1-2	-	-	CASGPSGSHYGYTF	TGTGCTAGTGGCCCGTCCGGATCTCACTATGGCTACACCTTC
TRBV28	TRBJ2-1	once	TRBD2	CASSLHTRGVEQFF	TGTGCCAGCAGTTTACATACGCGGGGGGTTGAGCAGTTCTTC
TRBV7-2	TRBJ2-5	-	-	CASSRPMGGGEYQETQYF	TGTGCCAGCAGTCGTCCAATGGGGGGCGGAGAGTACCAAGAGACCCAGTACTTC
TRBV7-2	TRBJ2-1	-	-	CASSLVGGGNEQFF	TGTGCCAGCAGCTTAGTCGGAGGCGGGAATGAGCAGTTCTTC
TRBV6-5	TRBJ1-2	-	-	CASSYSMVPGLYGYTF	TGTGCCAGCAGTTACTCGATGGTCCCAGGGCTCTATGGCTACACCTTC
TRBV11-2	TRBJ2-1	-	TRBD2	CASSSGLAGGPHNEQFF	TGTGCCAGCAGCTCCGGACTAGCGGGAGGGCCTCACAATGAGCAGTTCTTC
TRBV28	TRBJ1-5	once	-	CASSLAGRNNQPQHF	TGTGCCAGCAGTTTAGCGGGACGTAACAATCAGCCCCAGCATTTT
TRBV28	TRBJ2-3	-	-	CASSLAAWGPDTQYF	TGTGCCAGCAGTTTAGCGGCTTGGGGCCCAGATACGCAGTATTTT